This T cell receptor beta chain was sequenced during a study of beta chain features in type 1 diabetes. Study-level points and caveats: Equally in patients and controls, shorter templates might have been favored by PCR. Among all four CD4+ subsets, Type 1 diabetes patients had TCRB CDR3s that were moderately but significantly shorter.

CDR1 and CDR2 from the germline V gene are SGHDN and FVKESK. This CDR3 has 15 amino acids. As every portion of the isolated RNA was reverse transcribed, the sequencing read expressed TCRB transcripts. Reads from naive, central memory and regulatory T cell samples averaged around 4 million. Libraries were prepared by immunoSEQ multiplex PCR; TCRdb keeps only in-frame clonotypes and omits some of them. The repertoire holds 900,000 or so clones, with 17% as singletons. Over 98% purity was reached by all sorted populations. On this clone itself: Its antigen is unidentified. At one boundary the junction diverges from the germline segment, which might be a read error.

This receptor was identified in a woman between 18 and 30 years old in good health. The source material was naive CD4+ T cells from blood. This rearrangement joins TRBV14 to TRBJ2-6; maybe TRBD2 (6 bases). The CDR3 DNA is TGTGCCAGCAGTCGGAGGGGTTCTGGGGCCAACATCCTGACTTTC. Translated: CASSRRGSGANILTF. Drawing the rest from reference TRBV14 and TRBJ2-6, the complete variable domain is EAGVTQFPSHSVIEKGQTVTLRCDPISGHDNLYWYRRVMGKEIKFLLHFVKESKQDESGMPNNRFLAERTGGTYSTLKVQPAELEDSGVYFCASSRRGSGANILTFGAGSRLTVL.